This T cell receptor beta chain originates from a study of T-cell memory formation after mild COVID-19. Overall study: The two donors had largely donor-specific TCR clusters. Study outcomes and limitations: Among clones peaking at day 37 in the second wave, SARS-CoV-2 specificity remained unconfirmed. Memory cells collected pre-infection included some clones that later responded, suggesting cross-reactive memory joined.

The CDR3 is 16 amino acids. V lost 2 bases to trimming and J lost 0 bases; unmatched junction nucleotides: 0. Germline CDR1 reads MNHEY; CDR2 reads SMNVEV (reference sequence). TCRdb reprocessed the 5' RACE reads via MiXCR and lists one record per CDR3 protein. Of roughly 200,000 distinct CDR3 sequences detected, around 16% appear once; the ten largest clones hold 2% to 3%. On this clonotype itself: Its antigen is as yet unknown.

Material for sequencing was PBMCs or a T cell subset sorted from them (not recorded which). J is TRBJ2-7 and V is TRBV27; 14 bases map to TRBD2. The origin of this receptor is an adult woman who had mild COVID-19 (a few samples of this study predate the infection). Cell type and time point are not known. The chain's CDR3 is CASSLGTSGSSYEQYF. The CDR3 DNA reads as TGTGCCAGCAGTTTAGGGACTAGCGGGAGCTCCTACGAGCAGTACTTC.